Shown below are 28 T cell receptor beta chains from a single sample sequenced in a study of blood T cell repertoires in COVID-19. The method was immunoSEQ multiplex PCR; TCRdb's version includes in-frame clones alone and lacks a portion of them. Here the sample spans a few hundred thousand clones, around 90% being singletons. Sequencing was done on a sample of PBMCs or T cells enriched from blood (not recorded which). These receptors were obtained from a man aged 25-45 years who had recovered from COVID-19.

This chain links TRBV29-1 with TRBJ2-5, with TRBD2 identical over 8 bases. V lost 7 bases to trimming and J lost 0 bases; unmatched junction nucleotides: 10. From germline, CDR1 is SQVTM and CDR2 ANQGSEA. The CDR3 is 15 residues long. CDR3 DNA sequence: TGCAGCGCTGCCGTAGTCGGGGGGGACCAAGAGACCCAGTACTTC. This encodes CSAAVVGGDQETQYF. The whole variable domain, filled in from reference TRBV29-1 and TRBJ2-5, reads SAVISQKPSRDICQRGTSLTIQCQVDSQVTMMFWYRQQPGQSLTLIATANQGSEATYESGFVIDKFPISRPNLTFSTLTVSNMSPEDSSIYLCSAAVVGGDQETQYFGPGTRLLVL.

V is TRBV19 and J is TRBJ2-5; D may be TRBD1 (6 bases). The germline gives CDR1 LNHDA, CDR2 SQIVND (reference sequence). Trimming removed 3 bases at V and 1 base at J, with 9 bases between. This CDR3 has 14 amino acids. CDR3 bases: TGTGCCAGTAGTATCAGCAGGGGCCAAGAGACCCAGTACTTC. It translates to CASSISRGQETQYF.

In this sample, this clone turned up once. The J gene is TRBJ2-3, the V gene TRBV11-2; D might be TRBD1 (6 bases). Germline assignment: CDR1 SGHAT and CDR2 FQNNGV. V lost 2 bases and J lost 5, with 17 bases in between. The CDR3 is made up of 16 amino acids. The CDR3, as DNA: TGTGCCAGCAGCTTATTCTTTGCAGGGGCTGGAGATACGCAGTATTTT. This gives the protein CASSLFFAGAGDTQYF.

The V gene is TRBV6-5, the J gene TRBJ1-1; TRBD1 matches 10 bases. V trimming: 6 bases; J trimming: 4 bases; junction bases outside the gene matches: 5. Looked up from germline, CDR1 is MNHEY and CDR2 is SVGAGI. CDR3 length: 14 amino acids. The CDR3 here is CASRETGGTTEAFF. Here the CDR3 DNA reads TGTGCCAGCAGGGAGACAGGGGGCACCACTGAAGCTTTCTTT.

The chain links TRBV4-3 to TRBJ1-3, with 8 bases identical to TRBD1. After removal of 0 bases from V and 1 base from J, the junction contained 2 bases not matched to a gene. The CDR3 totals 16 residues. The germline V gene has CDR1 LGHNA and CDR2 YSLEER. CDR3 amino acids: CASSQDRQGSGNTIYF. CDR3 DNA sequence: TGCGCCAGCAGCCAAGATCGACAGGGGTCTGGAAACACCATATATTTT.

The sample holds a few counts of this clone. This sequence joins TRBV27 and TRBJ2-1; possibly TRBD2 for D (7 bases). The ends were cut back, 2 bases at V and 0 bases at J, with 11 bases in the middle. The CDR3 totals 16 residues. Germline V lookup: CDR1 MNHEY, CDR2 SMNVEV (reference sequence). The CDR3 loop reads CASSLKGEGSYNEQFF. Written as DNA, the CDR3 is TGTGCCAGCAGTTTAAAGGGGGAGGGCTCCTACAATGAGCAGTTCTTC.

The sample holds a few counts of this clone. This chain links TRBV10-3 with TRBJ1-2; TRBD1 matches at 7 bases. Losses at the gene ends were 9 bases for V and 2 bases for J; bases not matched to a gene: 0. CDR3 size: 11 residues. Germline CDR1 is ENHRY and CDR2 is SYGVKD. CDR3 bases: TGTGCCATACAGGGGAACTATGGCTACACCTTC. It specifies CAIQGNYGYTF.

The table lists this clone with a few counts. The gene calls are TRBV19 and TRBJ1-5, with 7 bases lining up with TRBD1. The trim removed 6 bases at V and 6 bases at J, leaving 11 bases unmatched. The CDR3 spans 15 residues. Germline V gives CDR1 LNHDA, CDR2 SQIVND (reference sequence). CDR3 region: CASRNTGVGGQPQHF. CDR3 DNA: TGTGCCAGTAGGAATACAGGGGTAGGAGGTCAGCCCCAGCATTTT.

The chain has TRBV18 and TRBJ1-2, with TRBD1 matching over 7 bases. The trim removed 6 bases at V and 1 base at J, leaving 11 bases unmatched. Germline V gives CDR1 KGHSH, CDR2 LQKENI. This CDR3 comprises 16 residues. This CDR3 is CASSPSGRGINYGYTF. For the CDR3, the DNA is TGTGCCAGCTCCCCCTCTGGCAGGGGGATTAACTATGGCTACACCTTC.

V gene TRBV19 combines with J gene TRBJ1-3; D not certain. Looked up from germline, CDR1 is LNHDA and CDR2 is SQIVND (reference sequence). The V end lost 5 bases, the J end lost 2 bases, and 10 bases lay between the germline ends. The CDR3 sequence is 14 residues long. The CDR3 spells CASSFTVPGNTIYF. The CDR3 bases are TGTGCCAGTAGTTTCACAGTTCCTGGAAACACCATATATTTT.

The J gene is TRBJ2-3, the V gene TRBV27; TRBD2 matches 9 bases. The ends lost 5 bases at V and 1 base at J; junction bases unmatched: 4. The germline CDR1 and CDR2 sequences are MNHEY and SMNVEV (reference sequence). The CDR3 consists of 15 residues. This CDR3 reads CASSLIAGGTDTQYF. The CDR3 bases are TGTGCCAGCAGTCTCATAGCGGGGGGCACAGATACGCAGTATTTT.

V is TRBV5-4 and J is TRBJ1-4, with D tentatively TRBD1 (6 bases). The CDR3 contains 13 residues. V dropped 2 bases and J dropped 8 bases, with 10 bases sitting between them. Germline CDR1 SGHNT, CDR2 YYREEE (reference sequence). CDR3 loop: CASSLQGGEKLFF. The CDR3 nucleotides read TGTGCCAGCAGCTTACAGGGTGGCGAAAAACTGTTTTTT. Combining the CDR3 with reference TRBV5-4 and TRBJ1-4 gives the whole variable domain ETGVTQSPTHLIKTRGQQVTLRCSSQSGHNTVSWYQQALGQGPQFIFQYYREEENGRGNFPPRFSGLQFPNYSSELNVNALELDDSALYLCASSLQGGEKLFFGSGTQLSVL.

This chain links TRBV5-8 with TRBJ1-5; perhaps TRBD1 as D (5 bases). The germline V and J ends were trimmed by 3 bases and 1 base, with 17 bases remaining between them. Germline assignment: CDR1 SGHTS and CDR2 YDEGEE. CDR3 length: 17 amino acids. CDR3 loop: CASSSPKRTLSNQPQHF. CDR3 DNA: TGTGCCAGCAGCTCTCCAAAGAGGACACTCAGCAATCAGCCCCAGCATTTT. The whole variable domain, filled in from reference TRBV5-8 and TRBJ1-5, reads EAGVTQSPTHLIKTRGQQATLRCSPISGHTSVYWYQQALGLGLQFLLWYDEGEERNRGNFPPRFSGRQFPNYSSELNVNALELEDSALYLCASSSPKRTLSNQPQHFGDGTRLSIL.

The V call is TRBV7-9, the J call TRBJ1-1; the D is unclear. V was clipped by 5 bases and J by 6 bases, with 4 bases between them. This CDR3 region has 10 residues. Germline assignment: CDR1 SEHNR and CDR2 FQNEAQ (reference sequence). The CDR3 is CASSESEAFF. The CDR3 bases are TGTGCCAGCAGCGAGTCTGAAGCTTTCTTT.

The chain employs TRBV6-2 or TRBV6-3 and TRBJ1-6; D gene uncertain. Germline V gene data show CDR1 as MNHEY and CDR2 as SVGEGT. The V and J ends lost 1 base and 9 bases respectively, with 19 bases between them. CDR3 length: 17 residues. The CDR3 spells CASSYFGLRSPGSPLHF. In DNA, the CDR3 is TGTGCCAGCAGTTACTTCGGTCTGCGATCCCCAGGTTCACCCCTCCACTTT.

The CDR3 sequence: CASSPTGGNTGELFF. For the CDR3, the DNA is TGTGCCAGCTCACCGACAGGGGGGAACACCGGGGAGCTGTTTTTT. V usage is TRBV18 and J usage is TRBJ2-2, with 9 bases lining up with TRBD1. Trimming cost V 3 bases and J 1 base; bases outside gene matches: 0. The germline V gene encodes CDR1 KGHSH and CDR2 LQKENI. CDR3 length equals 15 residues.

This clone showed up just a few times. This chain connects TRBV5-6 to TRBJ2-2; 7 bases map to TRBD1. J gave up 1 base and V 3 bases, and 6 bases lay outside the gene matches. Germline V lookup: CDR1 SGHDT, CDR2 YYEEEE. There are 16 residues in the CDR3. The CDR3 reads CASSSSGQKNTGELFF. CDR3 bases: TGTGCCAGCAGCTCGTCGGGACAGAAGAACACCGGGGAGCTGTTTTTT. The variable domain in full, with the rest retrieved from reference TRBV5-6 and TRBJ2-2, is DAGVTQSPTHLIKTRGQQVTLRCSPKSGHDTVSWYQQALGQGPQFIFQYYEEEERQRGNFPDRFSGHQFPNYSSELNVNALLLGDSALYLCASSSSGQKNTGELFFGEGSRLTVL.

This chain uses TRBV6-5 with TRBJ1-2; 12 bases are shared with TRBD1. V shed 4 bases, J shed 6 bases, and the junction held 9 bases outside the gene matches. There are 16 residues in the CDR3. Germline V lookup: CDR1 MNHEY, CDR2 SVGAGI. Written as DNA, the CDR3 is TGTGCCAGCAGTTCTCCGGGACAGGGGGCACCTAATGGCTACACCTTC. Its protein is CASSSPGQGAPNGYTF.

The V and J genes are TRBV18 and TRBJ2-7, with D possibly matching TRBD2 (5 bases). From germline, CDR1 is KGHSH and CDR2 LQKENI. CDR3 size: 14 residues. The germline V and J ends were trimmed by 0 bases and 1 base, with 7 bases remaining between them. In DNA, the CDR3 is TGTGCCAGCTCACCACCGCGGAGGTCCTACGAGCAGTACTTC. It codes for CASSPPRRSYEQYF.

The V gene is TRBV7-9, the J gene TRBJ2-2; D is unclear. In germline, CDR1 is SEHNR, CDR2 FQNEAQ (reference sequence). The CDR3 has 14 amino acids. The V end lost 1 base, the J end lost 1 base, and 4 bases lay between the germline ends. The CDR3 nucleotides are TGTGCCAGCAGCTTAGAGCTGAACACCGGGGAGCTGTTTTTT. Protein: CASSLELNTGELFF.

CDR3 region: CAISSKRDTDTQYF. The CDR3 DNA sequence: TGTGCCATCAGTTCCAAGCGGGACACAGATACGCAGTATTTT. This chain joins TRBV10-3 and TRBJ2-3; 7 bases agree with TRBD2. The J segment lost 2 bases and the V segment lost 5 bases, leaving 4 bases of the junction unmatched. CDR1 and CDR2 from the germline V gene are ENHRY and SYGVKD. The CDR3 extends over 14 amino acids.

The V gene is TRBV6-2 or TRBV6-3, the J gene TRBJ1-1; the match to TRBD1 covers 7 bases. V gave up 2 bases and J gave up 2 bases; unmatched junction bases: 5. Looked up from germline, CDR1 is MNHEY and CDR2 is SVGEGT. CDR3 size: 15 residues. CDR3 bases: TGTGCCAGCAGTTACGGGGACAGCTACAACACTGAAGCTTTCTTT. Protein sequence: CASSYGDSYNTEAFF.

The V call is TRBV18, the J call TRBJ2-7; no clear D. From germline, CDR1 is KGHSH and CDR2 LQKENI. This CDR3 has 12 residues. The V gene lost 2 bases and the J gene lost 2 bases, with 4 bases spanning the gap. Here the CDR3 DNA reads TGTGCCAGCTCACCAGACACCTACGAGCAGTACTTC. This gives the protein CASSPDTYEQYF.

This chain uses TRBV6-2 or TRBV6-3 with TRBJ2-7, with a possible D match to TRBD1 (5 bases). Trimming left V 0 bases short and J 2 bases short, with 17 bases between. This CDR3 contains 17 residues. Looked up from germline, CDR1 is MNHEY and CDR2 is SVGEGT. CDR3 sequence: CASSYSKSFRAPYEQYF. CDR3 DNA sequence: TGTGCCAGCAGTTACTCGAAAAGTTTCAGGGCCCCCTACGAGCAGTACTTC.

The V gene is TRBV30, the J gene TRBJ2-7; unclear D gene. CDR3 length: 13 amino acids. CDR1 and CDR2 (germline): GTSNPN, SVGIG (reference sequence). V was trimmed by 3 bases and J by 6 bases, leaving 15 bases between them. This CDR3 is CAWRATKQPEQYF. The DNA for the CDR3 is TGTGCCTGGAGAGCAACAAAACAGCCCGAGCAGTACTTC.

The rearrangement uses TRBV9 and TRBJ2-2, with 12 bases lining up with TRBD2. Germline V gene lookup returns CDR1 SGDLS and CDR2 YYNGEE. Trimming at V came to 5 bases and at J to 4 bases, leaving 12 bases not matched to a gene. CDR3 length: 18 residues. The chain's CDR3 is CASRRTSGAYLGTGELFF. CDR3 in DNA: TGTGCCAGCAGGAGGACTAGCGGGGCGTACTTGGGCACCGGGGAGCTGTTTTTT.

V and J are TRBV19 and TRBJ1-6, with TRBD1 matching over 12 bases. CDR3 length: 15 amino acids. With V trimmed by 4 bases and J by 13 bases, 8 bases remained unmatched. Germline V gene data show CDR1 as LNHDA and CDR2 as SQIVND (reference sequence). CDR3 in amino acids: CASSRPGQGALPLHF. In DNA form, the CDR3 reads TGTGCCAGTAGTAGACCGGGACAGGGGGCGCTTCCCCTCCACTTT.

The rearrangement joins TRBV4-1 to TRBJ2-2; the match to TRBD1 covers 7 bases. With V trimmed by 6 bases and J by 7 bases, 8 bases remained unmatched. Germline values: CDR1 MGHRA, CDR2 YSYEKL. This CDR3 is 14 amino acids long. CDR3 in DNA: TGCGCCAGCAGTCTGGACAGGCGCGACGGGGAGCTGTTTTTT. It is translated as CASSLDRRDGELFF.